The present T cell receptor (beta chain) was sequenced within a study of shared clonotypes between healthy human individuals. Study outcomes and limitations: Clonotype sharing among donors was expected to depend on sequencing depth.

The method was immunoSEQ multiplex PCR; TCRdb's version includes in-frame clones alone and lacks a portion of them. Of about half a million clones in the sample, roughly 80% were seen once. The CDR3 contains 11 residues. V was pared by 3 bases and J by 8 bases, with 7 bases between. In germline, CDR1 is LNHDA, CDR2 SQIVND (reference sequence). This clone was counted a few times. Its antigen is as yet unknown. It was some 96 million PBMCs that unsorted samples used for genomic DNA. This clonotype was obtained from a woman in her 40s in good health. Some clones in this sample may be carry-over from other donors' samples. Material: PBMCs. The genes are TRBV19 and TRBJ1-2, with D perhaps TRBD1 (6 bases). Written as DNA, the CDR3 is TGTGCCAGTAGTATCGGGACAGGCTACACCTTC. This sequence encodes CASSIGTGYTF.